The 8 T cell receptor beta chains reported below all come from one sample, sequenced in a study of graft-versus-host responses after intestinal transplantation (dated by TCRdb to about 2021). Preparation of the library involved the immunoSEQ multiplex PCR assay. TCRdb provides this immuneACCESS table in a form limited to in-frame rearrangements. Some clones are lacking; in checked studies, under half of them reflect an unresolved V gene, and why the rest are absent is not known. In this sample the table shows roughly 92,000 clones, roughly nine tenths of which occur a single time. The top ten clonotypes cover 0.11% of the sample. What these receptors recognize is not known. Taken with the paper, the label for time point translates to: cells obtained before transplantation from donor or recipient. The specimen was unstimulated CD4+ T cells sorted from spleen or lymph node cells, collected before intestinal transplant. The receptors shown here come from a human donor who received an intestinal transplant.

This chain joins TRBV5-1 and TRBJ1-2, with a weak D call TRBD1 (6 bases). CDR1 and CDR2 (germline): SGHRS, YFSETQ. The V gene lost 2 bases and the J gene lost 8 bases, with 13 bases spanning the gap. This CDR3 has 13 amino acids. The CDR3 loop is CASSFTGSYGYTF. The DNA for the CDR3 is TGCGCCAGCAGCTTCACAGGGTCTTACGGCTACACCTTC.

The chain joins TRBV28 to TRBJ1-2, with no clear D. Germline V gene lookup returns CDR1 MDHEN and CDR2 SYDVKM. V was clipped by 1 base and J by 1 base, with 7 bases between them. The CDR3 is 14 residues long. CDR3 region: CASSLSPYNYGYTF. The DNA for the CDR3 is TGTGCCAGCAGTTTATCCCCCTATAACTATGGCTACACCTTC.

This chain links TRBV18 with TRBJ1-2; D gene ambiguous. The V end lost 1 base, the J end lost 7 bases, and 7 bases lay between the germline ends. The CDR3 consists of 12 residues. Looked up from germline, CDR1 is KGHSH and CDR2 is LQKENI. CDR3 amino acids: CASSPRDFGYTF. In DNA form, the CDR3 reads TGTGCCAGCTCACCACGCGACTTTGGCTACACCTTC.

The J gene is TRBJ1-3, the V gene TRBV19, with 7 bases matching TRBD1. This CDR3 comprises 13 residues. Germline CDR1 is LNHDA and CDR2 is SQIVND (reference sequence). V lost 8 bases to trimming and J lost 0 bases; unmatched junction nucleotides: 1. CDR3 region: CASQGVSGNTIYF. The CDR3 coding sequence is TGTGCCAGTCAGGGGGTCTCTGGAAACACCATATATTTT.

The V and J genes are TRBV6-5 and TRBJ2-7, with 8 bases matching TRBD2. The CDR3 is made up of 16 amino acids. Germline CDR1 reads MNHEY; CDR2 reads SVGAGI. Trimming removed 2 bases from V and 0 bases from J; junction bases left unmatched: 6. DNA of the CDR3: TGTGCCAGCAGTTACGGTTTAGCGGGGAGCTCCTACGAGCAGTACTTC. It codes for CASSYGLAGSSYEQYF.

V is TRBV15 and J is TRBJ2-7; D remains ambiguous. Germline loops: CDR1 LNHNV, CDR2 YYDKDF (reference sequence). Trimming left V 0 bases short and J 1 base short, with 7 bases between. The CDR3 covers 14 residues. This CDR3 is CATSRDGPSYEQYF. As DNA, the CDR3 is TGTGCCACCAGCAGAGATGGGCCATCCTACGAGCAGTACTTC.

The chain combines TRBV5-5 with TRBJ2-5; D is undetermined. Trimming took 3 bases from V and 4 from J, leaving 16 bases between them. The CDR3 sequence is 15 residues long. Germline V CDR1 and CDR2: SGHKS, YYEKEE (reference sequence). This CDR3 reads CASSSTPRLAETQYF. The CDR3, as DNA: TGTGCCAGCAGCTCCACCCCCCGACTTGCAGAGACCCAGTACTTC.

The CDR3 is CASSPVAGTDTQYF. DNA for the CDR3: TGTGCCAGCAGCCCTGTTGCGGGCACAGATACGCAGTATTTT. V gene TRBV11-2 combines with J gene TRBJ2-3; D gene unclear. Trimming removed 5 bases at V and 1 base at J, with 10 bases between. Germline V gene lookup returns CDR1 SGHAT and CDR2 FQNNGV. This CDR3 comprises 14 residues. Variable domain in full (rest from reference TRBV11-2 and TRBJ2-3): EAGVAQSPRYKIIEKRQSVAFWCNPISGHATLYWYQQILGQGPKLLIQFQNNGVVDDSQLPKDRFSAERLKGVDSTLKIQPAKLEDSAVYLCASSPVAGTDTQYFGPGTRLTVL.